This T cell receptor beta chain was found in a study of shared clonotypes between healthy human individuals. In the study overall: Participating donors consisted of a couple of women and a few men aged 18 to 49. Overall study results and limits: An effect of sequencing depth on clonotype sharing among donors was expected.

Those who donated were healthy HIV-negative adults, with no recent acute infections or vaccinations reported. The assay was immunoSEQ multiplex PCR, and TCRdb's table has in-frame clones only and misses some. Here the sample spans 2,500,000 or so clones, 85% to 95% being singletons. About this clone itself: What it binds is not known.

The CDR3 sequence is 10 residues long. Trimming pared 7 bases from V and 8 bases from J, leaving 9 bases between. In germline, CDR1 is GTSNPN, CDR2 SVGIG (reference sequence). This TCR was sampled from a man younger than 35 in good health. Some clones in this sample may be carry-over from other donors' samples. Sequencing input: naive CD4+ T cells from PBMCs. Indicated subset: CD45RA+ positively selected. J is TRBJ2-1 and V is TRBV30; D is undetermined. CDR3 bases: TGTGCCTACGTGGGCGATGAGCAGTTCTTC. It encodes CAYVGDEQFF.